This TCR beta chain was observed in a study of naive and memory T cell subsets. Ten or more counts support this clonotype. Its antigen is unknown. An oligonucleotide containing a UMI was ligated to the 3' end of TCR cDNA. Adult healthy volunteers gave 2.5 ml peripheral blood for whole-blood RNA. Unsorted total RNA, roughly 1 to 1000 ng, was DNase treated before reverse transcription. Four PCR rounds used nested alpha and beta constant region primers plus the SP2 primer. Blood and skin TCR RNA was reverse transcribed with alpha and beta constant primers. One entry per CDR3 protein results from TCRdb running MiXCR on the 5' RACE reads. There are roughly 30,000 distinct CDR3 sequences in the sample; about a sixth occur only once, and 2% to 3% lies in the top ten. Study observations and caveats: TCR transcript changes with activation or differentiation may affect this RNA method.

The sequence came from a female donor in good health.

The CDR3 coding sequence is TGCAGTGCTAGCGGGACTAGCGAGAACATTCAGTACTTC. It codes for CSASGTSENIQYF. J is TRBJ2-4 and V is TRBV20-1, with 10 bases matching TRBD2. The CDR3 is 13 residues long. The junction had 3 bases not matched to a gene; V was cut back by 3 bases and J by 7 bases. Germline CDR1 DFQATT, CDR2 SNEGSKA (reference sequence).